This section outlines one T cell receptor (beta chain) sequence together with its context. Its antigen is still unknown. CDR3 size: 15 residues. With V trimmed by 4 bases and J by 10 bases, 10 bases remained unmatched. Germline CDR1 is KGHSH and CDR2 is LQKENI. It was with a sample-barcoded 5' primer and a J-beta primer mix that a second PCR of roughly 6 to 12 cycles was run. A template-switch adaptor that had 12 random nucleotides put a tag on each cDNA molecule. MiXCR, applied by TCRdb to the 5' RACE reads, yields one record per CDR3 protein. The table has approximately 1,100,000 distinct CDR3 sequences, under 55% seen once. The data stem from a study of blood T cells in healthy people across ages. The study recruited healthy Caucasian donors from Russia who were aged about 6 to 95. Extraction of total RNA produced a minimum of 5.5 micrograms from each sample. General study findings and limits: It was not known whether donors were CMV positive (a possible confounder of expanded clonotype changes).

The TCR originated in a woman aged 55-75 years in good health. The gene calls are TRBV18 and TRBJ2-2, with TRBD2 identical over 9 bases. The sequencing input was blood. The chain's CDR3 is CASSLGLALQSELFF. The CDR3 DNA is TGTGCCAGCTCACTCGGACTAGCGTTGCAGTCGGAGCTGTTTTTT.